One sample yielded the 26 T cell receptor delta chains listed below, sequenced in a study of DNA immune sequencing with unique molecular identifiers. Primers for all 8 TRDV and 4 TRDJ genes amplified genomic DNA in 32-plex. The library had 12-nucleotide UMIs introduced over around 3 barcoding cycles, then a second adapter PCR. TCRdb reanalyzed the multiplex PCR reads using CATT. This sample yields 2,000 to 2,500 delta-chain clones, of which around 14% are seen a single time; about 49% belongs to the top ten. The source material was gamma-delta T cells enriched from blood buffy coat, or unenriched PBMCs (not recorded which). These receptors came from a human donor in good health.

Remarks on this clone: A far larger clone is a single base away, which makes a read error likely. Other DNA sequences of this sample code for an identical CDR3. The CDR3 sequence is CACDTLDLPSDKLIF. The CDR3 coding sequence is TGTGCCTGTGACACACTTGACCTTCCCTCCGATAAACTCATCTTT. The J gene is TRDJ1, the V gene TRDV2; TRDD2 is a possible D gene (6 bases). The ends were cut back, 1 base at V and 3 bases at J, with 14 bases in the middle. This CDR3 has 15 amino acids. Germline V gene data show CDR1 as GEAIGNYY and CDR2 as EKD.

As for this clone: A far larger clone lies a single base away; this is likely a read error. The same CDR3 can be traced to other DNA sequences in this sample. The CDR3 DNA reads as TGTGCCTGTGACCTACTGGGGGATAGGGGCGATAAGCTCATCTTT. Protein product: CACDLLGDRGDKLIF. The chain employs TRDV2 and TRDJ1; TRDD3 matches 11 bases. This CDR3 has 15 residues. From germline, CDR1 is GEAIGNYY and CDR2 EKD.

This clone is judged medium-sized (0.01 to 0.1%). Other DNA sequences in this sample translate to the same CDR3. The chain combines TRDV2 with TRDJ1, with 13 positions matching TRDD3. Germline CDR1 is GEAIGNYY and CDR2 is EKD. CDR3 length: 18 residues. The trim removed 3 bases at V and 2 bases at J, leaving 11 bases unmatched. The DNA of the CDR3 is TGTGCCTGTGACCCCGTACTGGGGGATACGAGGGAGACCGATAAACTCATCTTT. Translation gives CACDPVLGDTRETDKLIF.

As concerns this clone: This DNA's translation differs at residue 5 from TCRdb's protein, which comes from a much larger clone; a read error is likely, and the protein shown is translated from the DNA. The gene calls are TRDV2 and TRDJ1; 9 bases map to TRDD3. With 4 bases clipped from V and 0 bases from J, the junction kept 20 bases outside the gene matches. CDR1 and CDR2 (germline): GEAIGNYY, EKD. The CDR3 has 20 amino acids. This CDR3 is CACDDLGTGGYRTYTDKLIF. DNA for the CDR3: TGTGCCTGTGATGACCTTGGTACGGGGGGATACCGTACTTACACCGATAAACTCATCTTT.

Points on this clone: One base separates it from a far larger clone, so it is likely a read error. The sample holds other DNA sequences that translate to the same CDR3. The chain recombines TRDV2 with TRDJ1; possible D gene TRDD3, 5 bases. There are 17 residues in the CDR3. Trimming pared 1 base from V and 0 bases from J, leaving 17 bases between. Germline V gene sequence: CDR1 GEAIGNYY, CDR2 EKD. In DNA form, the CDR3 reads TGTGCCTGTGACACTCTGGGTGATGGAAAGTACACCGATAAACTCATCTTT. Its translation is CACDTLGDGKYTDKLIF.

Comments on this clone: The TCRdb record carries a much larger clone's protein, which differs from this DNA's translation at residue 13; a read error is the likely cause, and the protein listed here is the DNA translation. The CDR3 loop is CACDNLGTGGYRSYTDKLIF. DNA for the CDR3: TGTGCCTGTGATAACCTTGGTACGGGGGGATACCGTTCTTACACCGATAAACTCATCTTT. The chain recombines TRDV2 with TRDJ1; TRDD3 matches 9 bases. The CDR3 totals 20 residues. Per germline, CDR1 GEAIGNYY and CDR2 EKD. V dropped 4 bases and J dropped 0; count of bases not matched to a gene: 20.

V and J are TRDV1 and TRDJ1; TRDD3 might be the D (6 bases). Germline matching of the DNA provided the J gene here, since TCRdb leaves it blank. CDR3 length: 25 residues. V was clipped by 0 bases and J by 4 bases, with 42 bases between them. CDR1 and CDR2 from the germline V gene are TSWWSYY and QGS. The CDR3 DNA reads TGTGCTCTTGGGGAACTTTCTACGAGCCCCGACTGGGTGATTCTTCGCACTGGTGGGAGCGATAAACTCATCTTT. Protein product: CALGELSTSPDWVILRTGGSDKLIF.

Regarding this clone: With a far larger clone one base away, a read error is the likely cause. The gene calls are TRDV1 and TRDJ1; 10 bases fit TRDD3. Because TCRdb records no J gene, it was assigned here through a match of the DNA to germline. Germline CDR1 TSWWSYY, CDR2 QGS. This CDR3 is built from 26 residues. V gave up 0 bases and J gave up 0 bases; unmatched junction bases: 31. CDR3 region: CALGELGFLQSSTGGSSSLYTDKLIF. The CDR3 DNA is TGTGCTCTTGGGGAACTGGGGTTCCTACAGTCCTCAACTGGGGGATCTTCTTCTTTGTACACCGATAAACTCATCTTT.

As concerns this clone: TCRdb's protein, taken from a much larger clone, differs from this DNA's translation at residue 9, likely owing to a read error; the protein displayed comes from the DNA. The chain combines TRDV2 with TRDJ3; 7 bases match TRDD3. The CDR3 length is 20 residues. Germline V gene data show CDR1 as GEAIGNYY and CDR2 as EKD. V lost 2 bases to trimming and J lost 0 bases; unmatched junction nucleotides: 12. CDR3 loop: CACDKVLGYTRSWDTRQMFF. The CDR3 DNA is TGTGCCTGTGACAAAGTACTGGGGTATACGCGCTCCTGGGACACCCGACAGATGTTTTTC.

V and J are TRDV1 and TRDJ1; TRDD3 agrees at 12 bases. The trim removed 2 bases at V and 2 bases at J, leaving 24 bases unmatched. The germline gives CDR1 TSWWSYY, CDR2 QGS. The CDR3 loop spans 23 amino acids. The CDR3 protein is CALGETPEVPPVYWGIHTDKLIF. CDR3 DNA sequence: TGTGCTCTTGGGGAAACGCCGGAGGTCCCCCCGGTGTACTGGGGGATACATACCGATAAACTCATCTTT.

This clone rates as medium-sized. The V and J genes are TRDV2 and TRDJ1, with 9 bases aligning to TRDD3. V lost 3 bases to trimming and J lost 6 bases; unmatched junction nucleotides: 7. This CDR3 is 14 amino acids long. Germline CDR1 is GEAIGNYY and CDR2 is EKD. In DNA, the CDR3 is TGTGCCTGTGACCCCTTACTGGGGGAGCATAAACTCATCTTT. Protein product: CACDPLLGEHKLIF.

By sample fraction, this clone is medium-sized. The sample carries other DNA sequences with the same CDR3. The gene calls are TRDV2 and TRDJ1; 7 nucleotides match TRDD3. CDR3 length equals 18 residues. V lost 3 bases, J lost 1 base, and 16 bases stayed unmatched. Germline lookup yields CDR1 GEAIGNYY and CDR2 EKD. The CDR3: CACDPLMGETAGTDKLIF. The CDR3 DNA reads as TGTGCCTGTGACCCCCTAATGGGGGAAACCGCGGGCACCGATAAACTCATCTTT.

By share, this clone ranks as medium-sized. The genes are TRDV1 and TRDJ1, with 10 nucleotides matching TRDD3. In the absence of a J gene in TCRdb, the DNA was matched to germline to assign it here. This CDR3 has 25 residues. The J segment lost 0 bases and the V segment lost 0 bases, leaving 28 bases of the junction unmatched. Per germline, CDR1 TSWWSYY and CDR2 QGS. CDR3 nucleotide sequence: TGTGCTCTTGGGGAACTAGGGGATCCTAGGGGGGATACGCCCACCCGACTGAGGTACACCGATAAACTCATCTTT. It is translated as CALGELGDPRGDTPTRLRYTDKLIF.

In this sample, this clone turned up a few times. Since a far larger clone is one base different, this is likely a read error. This sample also contains other DNA sequences that code for the same CDR3. The rearrangement uses TRDV2 and TRDJ1, with a weak D call TRDD2 (8 bases). CDR1 is GEAIGNYY, CDR2 EKD, per germline. This CDR3 spans 20 amino acids. Written as DNA, the CDR3 is TGTGCCTGTGACACGGGCTTCCTACAACCTGGGGGCCAATCGTCCGATAAACTCATATTT. Its protein is CACDTGFLQPGGQSSDKLIF.

Concerning this clone: This likely stems from a read error, as it lies one base from a far larger clone. Other DNA sequences in this specimen translate into the identical CDR3. The chain uses TRDV2 and TRDJ1; D is undetermined. CDR1 is GEAIGNYY and CDR2 is EKD in the germline V gene. CDR3 length equals 16 residues. CDR3 DNA: TGTGCCTGTGACCCGTCCGATCGGAAGTACACCGATAAACTCATATTT. Protein sequence: CACDPSDRKYTDKLIF.

Worth noting for this clone: The protein TCRdb gives is from a much larger clone and does not agree with this DNA's translation at residue 14, likely a read error; the protein shown here comes from the DNA. This sequence joins TRDV2 and TRDJ1, with 7 nucleotides matching TRDD3. CDR1 and CDR2 (germline): GEAIGNYY, EKD. The CDR3 is made up of 17 amino acids. The CDR3 loop reads CACDTLVLGENTDILIF. The CDR3 bases are TGTGCCTGTGACACCCTCGTGTTGGGGGAGAACACCGATATACTCATCTTT.

On this clone: An end of the junction differs from the germline gene, which may be a read error. This chain connects TRDV1 to TRDJ1; perhaps TRDD3 as D (9 bases). The J gene, absent from TCRdb, was called here by matching the DNA to germline. The germline gives CDR1 TSWWSYY, CDR2 QGS. This CDR3 is built from 22 residues. The CDR3 DNA is TGTGCTCTTGGGAACCTCTACTTCCTACACTGGGGGACTTCTAAGTACACCGACAAACTCATCTTT. Protein product: CALGNLYFLHWGTSKYTDKLIF.

This clone was counted ten times or more. This sequence joins TRDV2 and TRDJ1; 11 bases match TRDD3. The ends lost 0 bases at V and 2 bases at J; junction bases unmatched: 7. Germline-derived CDR1 and CDR2 are GEAIGNYY and EKD. The length of the CDR3 is 17 residues. CDR3 sequence: CACDTGWGILRTDKLIF. CDR3 DNA sequence: TGTGCCTGTGACACCGGCTGGGGGATACTTAGGACCGATAAACTCATCTTT.

Concerning this clone: A far bigger clonotype differs at one base, so this is likely a read error. No DNA is shown, since the ends of the CDR3 on it are uncertain; the CDR3 is the one TCRdb lists. The V gene call is TRAV29/DV5, and the J gene call is absent; the table's TRDD3 call for D was not verified on the DNA. Germline CDR1 reads NSMFDY; CDR2 reads ISSIKDK. Termini included, the CDR3 measures 25 amino acids. The CDR3 spells CSALLCSKRAGLPTGGIWGTDKLIF.

Comments on this clone: This likely traces to a read error, being one base from a far larger clone. In the same sample, other DNA sequences code for this CDR3. The chain combines TRDV2 with TRDJ1; TRDD3 agrees at 12 bases. The CDR3 consists of 16 residues. Germline V CDR1 and CDR2: GEAIGNYY, EKD. In DNA, the CDR3 is TGTGCCTGTGACAAGCTGGGGGATACGCAGGCCGATAAACTCATTTTT. The encoded protein is CACDKLGDTQADKLIF.

Regarding this clone: TCRdb's entry gives the protein of a much larger clone, which mismatches this DNA's translation at residue 10, likely from a read error; the protein reported here is translated from the DNA. The V call is TRDV2, the J call TRDJ1, with 10 positions matching TRDD3. The V and J ends lost 0 bases and 1 base, in that order; junction bases with no gene match: 7. CDR1 and CDR2 from the germline V gene are GEAIGNYY and EKD. This CDR3 is built from 17 residues. This chain's CDR3 is CACDTVGGYTSTDKLIF. In DNA, the CDR3 is TGTGCCTGTGACACCGTTGGGGGATACACCTCCACCGATAAACTCATCTTT.

Concerning this clone: The protein given by TCRdb reflects a much larger clone and differs at residue 10 from this DNA's translation, likely from a read error; the protein shown is the DNA's translation. The chain joins TRDV2 to TRDJ3; possible D gene TRDD3, 5 bases. The CDR3 runs to 20 residues. The germline CDR1 and CDR2 sequences are GEAIGNYY and EKD. The V end was cut by 0 bases, the J end by 0 bases, with 17 bases between. The CDR3 coding sequence is TGTGCCTGTGACACCTTGGGGACCACGGACGGCTCCTGGGACACCCGACAGATGTTTTTC. Its translation is CACDTLGTTDGSWDTRQMFF.

To note about this clone: A far more abundant clone sits one base away, making this likely a read error. Other DNA sequences from this sample encode an identical CDR3 as well. The CDR3 loop reads CACDLLGDTLLTTDKLIF. The CDR3 DNA sequence: TGTGCCTGTGACCTTCTGGGGGATACGCTTCTTACCACCGATAAACTCATCTTC. The rearrangement joins TRDV2 to TRDJ1, with 12 bases matching TRDD3. The germline V gene has CDR1 GEAIGNYY and CDR2 EKD. This CDR3 contains 18 residues.

This clone was found a few times. The protein held in TCRdb is that of a much larger clone and does not match this DNA's translation at residue 14, likely because of a read error; the protein shown is translated from the DNA. This sequence joins TRDV2 and TRDJ1, with 12 bases identical to TRDD3. Germline CDR1 GEAIGNYY, CDR2 EKD. The CDR3 is 16 amino acids. CDR3 sequence: CACDKLGDTQADKPIF. The CDR3, as DNA: TGTGCCTGTGACAAGCTGGGGGATACGCAGGCCGATAAACCCATCTTT.

Note on this clone: This DNA translates differently at residue 9 from the TCRdb protein, which is that of a much larger clone; a read error is likely, and the protein shown is the DNA's own translation. This sequence joins TRDV2 and TRDJ1; 9 bases align to TRDD3. V dropped 6 bases and J dropped 0; count of bases not matched to a gene: 19. CDR1 GEAIGNYY and CDR2 EKD come from the germline V gene. The CDR3 loop spans 19 amino acids. The CDR3 loop reads CACSPLRPVVGDNTDKLIF. In DNA form, the CDR3 reads TGTGCCTGTTCCCCGCTACGGCCGGTGGTGGGGGATAACACCGATAAACTCATCTTT.

Judged by abundance, this clone is large. The chain couples TRDV1 to TRDJ1; TRDD3 matches 10 bases. This CDR3 region has 26 residues. Germline assignment: CDR1 TSWWSYY and CDR2 QGS. Trimming removed 0 bases from V and 0 bases from J; junction bases left unmatched: 31. The chain's CDR3 is CALGELGFLQSLTGGSSSLYTDKLIF. In DNA form, the CDR3 reads TGTGCTCTTGGGGAACTGGGGTTCCTACAGTCCTTAACTGGGGGATCTTCTTCTTTGTACACCGATAAACTCATCTTT.